Shown below are 21 T cell receptor beta chains from a single sample sequenced in a study of blood T cell repertoires in COVID-19. Data came from immunoSEQ multiplex PCR; TCRdb stores just in-frame clones and leaves some out. The repertoire holds approximately 120,000 clones, with 80% to 85% as singletons. Sequencing was carried out using peripheral blood. The receptors were sampled from a woman between 50 and 59 years old with acute or convalescent COVID-19.

This clone came up once. The chain recombines TRBV7-3 with TRBJ1-2, with 8 bases matching TRBD1. The V segment lost 1 base and the J segment 0 bases; nucleotides outside the gene matches: 1. This CDR3 comprises 15 residues. The germline V gene has CDR1 SGHTA and CDR2 FQGTGA. The CDR3 loop is CASSLKGQANYGYTF. The CDR3, as DNA: TGTGCCAGCAGCTTAAAGGGACAGGCTAACTATGGCTACACCTTC.

This chain joins TRBV9 and TRBJ2-5; 15 nucleotides line up with TRBD2. There are 17 residues in the CDR3. Trimming at V came to 3 bases and at J to 4 bases, leaving 7 bases not matched to a gene. Germline CDR1 reads SGDLS; CDR2 reads YYNGEE. CDR3 sequence reads: CASSGSPGLAGGETQYF. The CDR3 DNA is TGTGCCAGCAGCGGAAGTCCGGGACTAGCGGGGGGAGAGACCCAGTACTTC.

This chain uses TRBV7-9 with TRBJ2-7; TRBD1 is a possible D gene (5 bases). The V end was cut by 1 base, the J end by 2 bases, with 9 bases between. Germline loops: CDR1 SEHNR, CDR2 FQNEAQ (reference sequence). This CDR3 comprises 14 residues. DNA for the CDR3: TGTGCCAGCAGCTTAGGACAGAGTACCTACGAGCAGTACTTC. Protein product: CASSLGQSTYEQYF. Together with reference TRBV7-9 and TRBJ2-7, the CDR3 gives the full variable domain: DTGVSQNPRHKITKRGQNVTFRCDPISEHNRLYWYRQTLGQGPEFLTYFQNEAQLEKSRLLSDRFSAERPKGSFSTLEIQRTEQGDSAMYLCASSLGQSTYEQYFGPGTRLTVT.

This clone has just a few counts. The chain recombines TRBV6-5 with TRBJ2-7, with TRBD2 as a possible D gene (5 bases). With 6 bases removed from V and 0 bases from J, the gap between germline ends came to 15 bases. CDR3 size: 15 residues. Germline V CDR1 and CDR2: MNHEY, SVGAGI. The CDR3 nucleotides read TGTGCCAGCAGACCCGGGCCTACTAGCTCCTACGAGCAGTACTTC. Protein: CASRPGPTSSYEQYF.

This rearrangement joins TRBV29-1 to TRBJ2-1; TRBD2 matches at 10 bases. V shed 0 bases and J 4 bases; nucleotides not matched to a gene: 12. Germline lookup yields CDR1 SQVTM and CDR2 ANQGSEA. CDR3 size: 18 residues. The CDR3 nucleotides are TGCAGCGTTGAAGACCACTTCGCCTTAGCGGGAGGATACAATGAGCAGTTCTTC. As protein: CSVEDHFALAGGYNEQFF.

The chain recombines TRBV4-2 with TRBJ1-1; 10 nucleotides match TRBD1. The CDR3 loop spans 15 amino acids. Germline V gives CDR1 LGHNA, CDR2 YNFKEQ. V dropped 5 bases and J dropped 5; count of bases not matched to a gene: 8. The CDR3 loop is CASSKRQGAGTEAFF. The CDR3 nucleotides read TGTGCCAGCAGCAAAAGACAGGGGGCAGGGACTGAAGCTTTCTTT.

The chain combines TRBV9 with TRBJ2-3; D gene ambiguous. Trimming took off 0 bases at V and 0 bases at J, with 11 bases between the two ends. CDR1 and CDR2 from the germline V gene are SGDLS and YYNGEE. The CDR3 covers 16 residues. CDR3 DNA sequence: TGTGCCAGCAGCGTAGGACTCACATCTAGCACAGATACGCAGTATTTT. This codes for CASSVGLTSSTDTQYF.

This chain uses TRBV28 with TRBJ1-2; D is perhaps TRBD1 (5 bases). The CDR3 runs 12 residues. Germline values: CDR1 MDHEN, CDR2 SYDVKM. Deletions cut 5 bases from V and 4 bases from J, with 8 bases between. CDR3 residues: CASSRGGYGYTF. CDR3 nucleotides: TGTGCCAGCAGTCGGGGGGGCTATGGCTACACCTTC.

The CDR3 loop reads CASSPGTTSYEQYF. CDR3 nucleotides: TGTGCCAGCAGCCCCGGGACTACGTCCTACGAGCAGTACTTC. This sequence joins TRBV5-6 and TRBJ2-7, with 7 bases aligning to TRBD2. The CDR3 is 14 amino acids. Germline V CDR1 and CDR2: SGHDT, YYEEEE. Trimming cost V 4 bases and J 1 base; bases outside gene matches: 5.

The J gene is TRBJ2-7, the V gene TRBV15, with D possibly matching TRBD1 (12 bases). CDR1 is LNHNV and CDR2 is YYDKDF in the germline V gene (reference sequence). The CDR3 consists of 24 residues. The ends were cut back, 2 bases at V and 0 bases at J, with 38 bases in the middle. The CDR3 sequence: CATSRTGTGGIWALAGASSYEQYF. The CDR3 DNA reads TGTGCCACCAGCAGAACCGGGACAGGGGGCATTTGGGCACTAGCGGGAGCCTCCTCCTACGAGCAGTACTTC.

This clone appeared a few times. The chain recombines TRBV4-1 with TRBJ2-7, with D possibly TRBD1 on 6 matching bases. The V and J ends lost 0 bases and 4 bases respectively, with 19 bases between them. CDR1 is MGHRA and CDR2 is YSYEKL in the germline V gene. The CDR3 length is 17 residues. The CDR3 sequence: CASSQDEFGQGPYEQYF. CDR3 DNA sequence: TGCGCCAGCAGCCAAGATGAATTCGGCCAGGGGCCGTACGAGCAGTACTTC.

The gene calls are TRBV27 and TRBJ2-1, with a possible D match to TRBD2 (6 bases). Germline V CDR1 and CDR2: MNHEY, SMNVEV (reference sequence). The CDR3 is made up of 14 amino acids. Trimming removed 6 bases at V and 4 bases at J, with 13 bases between. The CDR3 coding sequence is TGTGCCAGCAGGCGGGGAGCGGAGTACAATGAGCAGTTCTTC. Its protein product is CASRRGAEYNEQFF.

This sequence joins TRBV19 and TRBJ2-7; 7 nucleotides match TRBD1. The ends lost 5 bases at V and 6 bases at J; junction bases unmatched: 13. Germline V CDR1 and CDR2: LNHDA, SQIVND (reference sequence). The CDR3 is 15 amino acids. The CDR3 region is CASSSPRDRTPEQYF. The CDR3 nucleotides read TGTGCCAGTAGTTCTCCTCGGGACAGAACGCCCGAGCAGTACTTC. Using reference TRBV19 and TRBJ2-7 for the parts outside the CDR3, the full variable domain is DGGITQSPKYLFRKEGQNVTLSCEQNLNHDAMYWYRQDPGQGLRLIYYSQIVNDFQKGDIAEGYSVSREKKESFPLTVTSAQKNPTAFYLCASSSPRDRTPEQYFGPGTRLTVT.

The gene calls are TRBV20-1 and TRBJ2-1, with 15 bases matching TRBD2. V dropped 3 bases and J dropped 4; count of bases not matched to a gene: 7. The germline V gene has CDR1 DFQATT and CDR2 SNEGSKA (reference sequence). The CDR3 length is 17 residues. In DNA form, the CDR3 reads TGCAGTGCTAGTGGACTAGCGGGGGGGAGAGGGTACAATGAGCAGTTCTTC. Protein sequence: CSASGLAGGRGYNEQFF.

The J gene is TRBJ1-6, the V gene TRBV6-6, with a tentative D call TRBD1 (6 bases). This CDR3 has 16 residues. Trimming removed 0 bases at V and 10 bases at J, with 16 bases between. Germline CDR1 is MNHNY and CDR2 is SVGAGI (reference sequence). CDR3 region: CASSYSSGGSLSPLHF. CDR3 DNA sequence: TGTGCCAGCAGTTACTCGTCGGGGGGCTCCCTCTCACCCCTCCACTTT.

This chain connects TRBV19 to TRBJ2-2; 8 nucleotides line up with TRBD2. CDR1 and CDR2 from the germline V gene are LNHDA and SQIVND (reference sequence). The length of the CDR3 is 16 residues. The ends lost 7 bases at V and 4 bases at J; junction bases unmatched: 11. CDR3 sequence: CASTQTAGDGTGELFF. The CDR3 nucleotides are TGTGCCAGTACCCAAACAGCGGGAGACGGCACCGGGGAGCTGTTTTTT.

The chain couples TRBV28 to TRBJ1-2; perhaps TRBD1 as D (6 bases). Per the germline V gene, CDR1 is MDHEN and CDR2 is SYDVKM. V lost 3 bases to trimming and J lost 8 bases, with 22 bases between them. The CDR3 spans 16 residues. The CDR3 here is CASSFSGGNRARGYTF. In DNA form, the CDR3 reads TGTGCCAGCAGTTTCTCGGGGGGCAACAGGGCCCGGGGCTACACCTTC.

This chain uses TRBV6-1 with TRBJ1-1; D is undetermined. The CDR3 totals 14 residues. The V gene lost 6 bases and the J gene lost 0 bases, with 11 bases spanning the gap. Germline V lookup: CDR1 MNHNS, CDR2 SASEGT. The CDR3, as DNA: TGTGCCAGCAGGAACAGCTTCATGAACACTGAAGCTTTCTTT. It codes for CASRNSFMNTEAFF.

The rearrangement links TRBV5-4 to TRBJ2-1; D is perhaps TRBD1 (6 bases). CDR1 and CDR2 (germline): SGHNT, YYREEE (reference sequence). Trimming removed 3 bases at V and 4 bases at J, with 20 bases between. The CDR3 is made up of 17 amino acids. CDR3 loop: CASSWVSGGLGYNEQFF. CDR3 sequence (DNA): TGTGCCAGCAGCTGGGTCAGTGGGGGCCTGGGATACAATGAGCAGTTCTTC.

This clone was picked up a small number of times. V is TRBV19 and J is TRBJ1-1; D might be TRBD1 (6 bases). V dropped 6 bases and J dropped 3 bases, with 11 bases sitting between them. This CDR3 comprises 13 residues. Germline-derived CDR1 and CDR2 are LNHDA and SQIVND (reference sequence). CDR3 loop: CASRPQGYTEAFF. CDR3 sequence (DNA): TGTGCCAGTAGGCCACAGGGTTACACTGAAGCTTTCTTT.

This chain links TRBV21-1 with TRBJ1-1. TRBV21-1 counts as a pseudogene. CDR3 size: 16 residues. This CDR3 reads CASSKEGGEMNTEAFF. The CDR3, as DNA: TGTGCCAGCAGCAAAGAGGGGGGGGAGATGAACACTGAAGCTTTCTTT.